A single sample is the source of the 19 T cell receptor beta chains below, sequenced in a study of early T cells in non-severe SARS-CoV-2 infection. Each CDR3 protein is one row after TCRdb ran MiXCR on the 5' RACE reads. The sample consists of about 89,000 distinct CDR3 sequences, about 15% of them appearing once. Material for sequencing was whole blood. These receptors all stem from an adult who was a healthcare worker with PCR-confirmed SARS-CoV-2 infection or an uninfected control (not recorded which).

This chain connects TRBV5-1 to TRBJ1-1; D is ambiguous. Trimming shortened V by 4 bases and J by 5 bases, and 15 bases separated the two germline ends. Germline V gives CDR1 SGHRS, CDR2 YFSETQ. The CDR3 consists of 14 residues. Here the CDR3 DNA reads TGCGCCAGCAGCGGAGCGGGTGAGAAAACTGAAGCTTTCTTT. Encoded protein: CASSGAGEKTEAFF.

J is TRBJ2-3 and V is TRBV11-2; 7 bases map to TRBD2. The CDR3 has 16 residues. With V trimmed by 6 bases and J by 3 bases, 12 bases remained unmatched. Germline V gene data show CDR1 as SGHAT and CDR2 as FQNNGV. The DNA for the CDR3 is TGTGCCAGCAGATACCCCCCCGGGGGGAGAACAGATACGCAGTATTTT. Its protein is CASRYPPGGRTDTQYF.

This clonotype has a handful of counts. The rearrangement links TRBV6-1 to TRBJ1-5; D gene ambiguous. CDR3 length: 12 amino acids. Deletions cut 1 base from V and 5 bases from J, with 3 bases between. The germline gives CDR1 MNHNS, CDR2 SASEGT. Here the CDR3 DNA reads TGTGCCAGCAGTGAAGTCTATCAGCCCCAGCATTTT. This gives the protein CASSEVYQPQHF.

This clonotype was detected ten times or more. Here the CDR3 reads CASSLGDRGPVERSTEAFF. As DNA, the CDR3 is TGCGCCAGCAGCTTGGGAGACAGGGGGCCGGTGGAACGGAGCACTGAAGCTTTCTTT. The gene calls are TRBV5-1 and TRBJ1-1, with 10 bases fitting TRBD1. Per germline, CDR1 SGHRS and CDR2 YFSETQ. The junction had 15 bases not matched to a gene; V was cut back by 0 bases and J by 4 bases. The CDR3 sequence is 19 residues long.

This clonotype was observed a handful of times. This chain connects TRBV5-6 to TRBJ1-6, with D perhaps matching TRBD1 (5 bases). Between the trimmed V and J ends, which lost 4 bases and 2 bases, there was a span of 16 bases. The CDR3 extends over 17 amino acids. Germline V gives CDR1 SGHDT, CDR2 YYEEEE. CDR3 sequence: CASSRIDGTTYNSPLHF. Here the CDR3 DNA reads TGTGCCAGCAGCAGGATAGATGGGACGACCTATAATTCACCCCTCCACTTT.

This clonotype has only a few counts. V is TRBV5-1 and J is TRBJ2-7; maybe TRBD2 (6 bases). The CDR3 length is 15 residues. Trimming pared 4 bases from V and 2 bases from J, leaving 16 bases between. Germline values: CDR1 SGHRS, CDR2 YFSETQ. The CDR3 reads CASSPGSGEAYEQYV. DNA for the CDR3: TGCGCCAGCAGCCCTGGCAGTGGGGAGGCCTACGAGCAGTACGTC.

This clonotype has only a few counts. This sequence joins TRBV12-3 or TRBV12-4 and TRBJ2-2; 8 bases line up with TRBD2. The CDR3 runs 16 residues. V was clipped by 6 bases and J by 2 bases; unmatched bases: 8. CDR3 DNA sequence: TGTGCCAGCAGGGAGAGGACTAGCCCCAACACCGGGGAGCTGTTTTTT. It encodes CASRERTSPNTGELFF.

This clonotype occurred a few times. The V and J genes are TRBV27 and TRBJ2-7; 7 bases line up with TRBD2. With V trimmed by 6 bases and J by 1 base, 6 bases remained unmatched. CDR3 size: 14 residues. Looked up from germline, CDR1 is MNHEY and CDR2 is SMNVEV (reference sequence). The CDR3, as DNA: TGTGCCAGCAGACTGGGGAGGGAGTCCTACGAGCAGTACGTC. As protein: CASRLGRESYEQYV.

The V call is TRBV19, the J call TRBJ2-1, with TRBD2 matching 10 bases. Germline lookup yields CDR1 LNHDA and CDR2 SQIVND (reference sequence). The CDR3 runs 16 residues. The V segment lost 3 bases and the J segment 1 base; nucleotides outside the gene matches: 3. CDR3 sequence reads: CASSILAGGSYNEQFF. DNA for the CDR3: TGTGCCAGTAGTATTTTAGCGGGGGGATCCTACAATGAGCAGTTCTTC.

The CDR3 spells CASSEAEGDTQYF. The CDR3 DNA follows: TGTGCCAGCAGTGAAGCGGAGGGGGATACGCAGTATTTT. The rearrangement uses TRBV2 and TRBJ2-3, with D possibly matching TRBD2 (6 bases). This CDR3 has 13 amino acids. V lost 0 bases, J lost 6 bases, and 7 bases lay in between. CDR1 and CDR2 from the germline V gene are SNHLY and FYNNEI.

This clonotype has a handful of counts. The chain employs TRBV5-1 and TRBJ1-6; TRBD1 agrees at 8 bases. The CDR3 length is 16 residues. Germline V gene lookup returns CDR1 SGHRS and CDR2 YFSETQ. V was clipped by 4 bases and J by 6 bases; unmatched bases: 9. The CDR3 region is CASSTGGQAINSPLHF. In DNA form, the CDR3 reads TGCGCCAGCAGCACAGGGGGACAGGCCATTAATTCACCCCTCCACTTT.

The V and J genes are TRBV5-1 and TRBJ1-1; 11 bases are shared with TRBD1. This CDR3 is 14 amino acids long. J lost 5 bases, V lost 2 bases, and 2 bases had no gene match. The V gene's germline CDR1 is SGHRS and CDR2 YFSETQ. CDR3 sequence (DNA): TGCGCCAGCAGCTTCGGACAGGGGGCGACTGAAGCTTTCTTT. It yields the protein CASSFGQGATEAFF.

V usage is TRBV6-2 or TRBV6-3 and J usage is TRBJ2-3, with D uncertain. From germline, CDR1 is MNHEY and CDR2 SVGEGT. The CDR3 is 13 amino acids. V lost 8 bases and J lost 2, with 11 bases in between. This CDR3 is CASQDVNTDTQYF. The CDR3 nucleotides are TGTGCCAGCCAGGACGTGAACACAGATACGCAGTATTTT.

The chain links TRBV5-6 to TRBJ2-3, with D possibly being TRBD1 (6 bases). There are 18 residues in the CDR3. CDR1 and CDR2 from the germline V gene are SGHDT and YYEEEE. The V and J ends lost 2 bases and 0 bases respectively, with 19 bases between them. Here the CDR3 DNA reads TGTGCCAGCAGCTTTGGTTTTATGTACAGGGAAAGCACAGATACGCAGTATTTT. It translates to CASSFGFMYRESTDTQYF.

The chain combines TRBV5-4 with TRBJ1-1, with a weak D call TRBD1 (6 bases). The CDR3 consists of 17 residues. Germline values: CDR1 SGHNT, CDR2 YYREEE (reference sequence). Between the trimmed V and J ends, which lost 4 bases and 4 bases, there was a span of 23 bases. The DNA of the CDR3 is TGTGCCAGCAGCAAATACCCGAGGGGGAAGAGGGGCACTGAAGCTTTCTTT. Translation gives CASSKYPRGKRGTEAFF.

This chain links TRBV20-1 with TRBJ1-5; the D gene is possibly TRBD1 (5 bases). Trimming left V 1 base short and J 0 bases short, with 10 bases between. The CDR3 length is 15 residues. CDR1 and CDR2 (germline): DFQATT, SNEGSKA (reference sequence). Here the CDR3 DNA reads TGCAGTGCTAGAGTGAGGGGTAATAGCAATCAGCCCCAGCATTTT. The encoded protein is CSARVRGNSNQPQHF.

This clonotype was found many times. The gene calls are TRBV12-5 and TRBJ2-4; D is ambiguous. Per germline, CDR1 LGHNT and CDR2 FRNRAP. The CDR3 contains 14 residues. Deletions cut 5 bases from V and 4 bases from J, with 12 bases between. For the CDR3, the DNA is TGTGCTAGTGGTCCCTCGGTGGGGAAAAACATTCAGTACTTC. Residues: CASGPSVGKNIQYF.

The CDR3 region has the DNA TGCGCCAGCAGCCAGTCTGAGATGGGGGGCGATGGCTACACCTTC. This encodes CASSQSEMGGDGYTF. The chain recombines TRBV4-1 with TRBJ1-2, with D perhaps TRBD1 (6 bases). V lost 3 bases, J lost 6 bases, and 17 bases lay in between. The CDR3 totals 15 residues. Germline CDR1 MGHRA, CDR2 YSYEKL.

The table lists this clonotype with a few counts. The J gene is TRBJ2-1, the V gene TRBV6-1, with TRBD1 identical over 7 bases. Germline V gene sequence: CDR1 MNHNS, CDR2 SASEGT. Trimming took 5 bases from V and 7 from J; bases not matched to a gene: 8. The CDR3 is 14 residues long. The CDR3 loop is CASSIRGQLNEQFF. In nucleotides, the CDR3 is TGTGCCAGCAGTATCAGGGGACAGTTGAATGAGCAGTTCTTC.